The 11 T cell receptor beta chains given below trace back to one sample, sequenced in a study of blood T cell repertoires in COVID-19. TCRdb's copy holds only in-frame clones and misses some; the assay was immunoSEQ multiplex PCR. Counted here are 130,000 to 150,000 clones, around 87% occurring once; the ten biggest clones make up about 4.3%. The specimen was peripheral blood. These receptors were taken from a woman between 40 and 55 years old with acute or convalescent COVID-19.

This clone was seen only once. The chain employs TRBV30 and TRBJ2-7, with D uncertain. The CDR3 totals 11 residues. Between the trimmed V and J ends, which lost 1 base and 2 bases, there was a span of 3 bases. Germline V gives CDR1 GTSNPN, CDR2 SVGIG (reference sequence). The CDR3 reads CAWSAAYEQYF. The CDR3 DNA sequence: TGTGCCTGGAGTGCTGCCTACGAGCAGTACTTC.

The chain links TRBV4-1 to TRBJ2-3; 7 bases map to TRBD2. Germline V lookup: CDR1 MGHRA, CDR2 YSYEKL. The CDR3 contains 15 residues. After removal of 4 bases from V and 5 bases from J, the junction contained 9 bases not matched to a gene. DNA for the CDR3: TGCGCCAGCAGCCGGGACGGGGGGAGAGGAGATACGCAGTATTTT. This gives the protein CASSRDGGRGDTQYF.

The CDR3, as DNA: TGTGCCAGCAGTTTCGCCCTAGCGTCGCTTAATGAGCAGTTCTTC. Amino acid sequence: CASSFALASLNEQFF. This chain links TRBV27 with TRBJ2-1; weak D call: TRBD2 (6 bases). The CDR3 spans 15 residues. Germline V gene sequence: CDR1 MNHEY, CDR2 SMNVEV (reference sequence). Trimming shortened V by 3 bases and J by 7 bases, and 16 bases separated the two germline ends.

The CDR3 sequence: CASSPDRGLGQPQHF. CDR3 bases: TGTGCCAGCTCACCCGACAGGGGGTTAGGGCAGCCCCAGCATTTT. This rearrangement joins TRBV18 to TRBJ1-5, with 9 bases that match TRBD1. Germline trimming cut 3 bases from V and 7 bases from J; bases unmatched to any gene: 7. In germline, CDR1 is KGHSH, CDR2 LQKENI. The CDR3 consists of 15 residues.

There are a few counts of this clone. V usage is TRBV30 and J usage is TRBJ1-6; D is uncertain. CDR1 GTSNPN and CDR2 SVGIG come from the germline V gene (reference sequence). CDR3 length equals 17 residues. Trimming shortened V by 2 bases and J by 0 bases, and 14 bases separated the two germline ends. CDR3 sequence: CAWSPQALLSYNSPLHF. CDR3 DNA: TGTGCCTGGAGTCCCCAGGCTCTTCTCTCCTATAATTCACCCCTCCACTTT.

The chain employs TRBV7-2 and TRBJ2-1, with 8 bases fitting TRBD2. This CDR3 comprises 15 residues. J gave up 8 bases and V 2 bases, and 8 bases lay outside the gene matches. Germline V gene lookup returns CDR1 SGHTA and CDR2 FQGNSA. This CDR3 reads CASSLRLAGRDEQFF. The DNA for the CDR3 is TGTGCCAGCAGCTTACGGCTAGCGGGTAGGGATGAGCAGTTCTTC.

V gene TRBV5-6 combines with J gene TRBJ2-1; 8 bases map to TRBD2. The CDR3 sequence is 14 residues long. Germline V gene lookup returns CDR1 SGHDT and CDR2 YYEEEE. Unmatched junction bases numbered 2, after V lost 0 bases and J lost 6 bases. The CDR3 reads CASSLGTSSNEQFF. In nucleotides, the CDR3 is TGTGCCAGCAGCTTGGGGACTAGCAGCAATGAGCAGTTCTTC.

The chain joins TRBV18 to TRBJ1-4, with 9 bases fitting TRBD1. Germline V lookup: CDR1 KGHSH, CDR2 LQKENI. Trimming removed 3 bases from V and 8 bases from J; junction bases left unmatched: 10. This CDR3 is built from 16 residues. The CDR3 DNA reads TGTGCCAGCTCACCCAAAGAAAGACAGGGGGGAGAAAAACTGTTTTTT. It specifies CASSPKERQGGEKLFF.

This chain uses TRBV7-8 with TRBJ2-3; 9 bases fit TRBD2. The CDR3 length is 15 residues. V shed 5 bases and J 4 bases; nucleotides not matched to a gene: 7. Germline V lookup: CDR1 SGHVS, CDR2 FQNEAQ. The CDR3 coding sequence is TGTGCCAGCAGCATTCCGGGACTAGCATCAGATACGCAGTATTTT. This encodes CASSIPGLASDTQYF.

The V gene is TRBV30, the J gene TRBJ1-1; possibly TRBD1 for D (5 bases). The CDR3 extends over 13 amino acids. Looked up from germline, CDR1 is GTSNPN and CDR2 is SVGIG (reference sequence). V was trimmed by 0 bases and J by 3 bases, leaving 8 bases between them. In nucleotides, the CDR3 is TGTGCCTGGAGTGTGCAGGGATACACTGAAGCTTTCTTT. Translation gives CAWSVQGYTEAFF.

This chain connects TRBV4-2 to TRBJ2-4; 11 nucleotides line up with TRBD2. V trimming: 0 bases; J trimming: 0 bases; junction bases outside the gene matches: 4. Germline V gives CDR1 LGHNA, CDR2 YNFKEQ. The CDR3 is made up of 18 amino acids. The CDR3 sequence: CASSQDPGTSGAKNIQYF. CDR3 DNA sequence: TGTGCCAGCAGCCAAGATCCCGGGACTAGCGGAGCCAAAAACATTCAGTACTTC.